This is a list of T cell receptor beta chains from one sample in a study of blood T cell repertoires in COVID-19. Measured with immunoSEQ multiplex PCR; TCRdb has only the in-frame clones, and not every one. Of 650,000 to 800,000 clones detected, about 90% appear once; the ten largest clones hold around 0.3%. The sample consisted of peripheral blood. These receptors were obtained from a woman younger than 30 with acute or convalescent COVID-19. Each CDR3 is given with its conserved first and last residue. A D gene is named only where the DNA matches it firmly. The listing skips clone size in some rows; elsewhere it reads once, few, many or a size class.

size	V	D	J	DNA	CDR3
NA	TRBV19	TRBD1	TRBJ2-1	TGTGCCAGTAGTTCCTGGACAGGGGATCCTTATGAGCAGTTCTTC	CASSSWTGDPYEQFF
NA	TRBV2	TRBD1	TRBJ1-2	TGTGCCAGGGGGACAGGGGGCAACTATGGCTACACCTTC	CARGTGGNYGYTF
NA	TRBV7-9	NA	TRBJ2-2	TGTGCCAGCAGCCCCACTAACACCGGGGAGCTGTTTTTT	CASSPTNTGELFF
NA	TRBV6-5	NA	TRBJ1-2	TGTGCCAGCAGCCAGATGAACTATGGCTACACCTTC	CASSQMNYGYTF
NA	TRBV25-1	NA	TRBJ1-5	TGTGCCAGCCGGGACACCTTTGGACCCCAGCATTTT	CASRDTFGPQHF
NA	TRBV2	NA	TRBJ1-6	TGTGCCAGCAGTGAAAGGGGCCCCGGGAGCTCCTATAATTCACCCCTCCACTTT	CASSERGPGSSYNSPLHF
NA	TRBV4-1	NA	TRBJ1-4	TGCGCCAGCACCCCTAAAAGTGGCAGGCTTACTAATGAAAAACTGTTTTTT	CASTPKSGRLTNEKLFF
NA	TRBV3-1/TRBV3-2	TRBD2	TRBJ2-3	TGTGCCAGCAGGGGCATAGCGGGGGCCTTCACAGATACGCAGTATTTT	CASRGIAGAFTDTQYF
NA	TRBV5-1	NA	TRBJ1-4	TGCGCCAGCAGCTCACAGCCAACTAATGAAAAACTGTTTTTT	CASSSQPTNEKLFF
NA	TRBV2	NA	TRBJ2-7	TGTGCCAGCAGTGGACTACAGGGGGGGTCTCCTGTCGAGCAGTACTTC	CASSGLQGGSPVEQYF
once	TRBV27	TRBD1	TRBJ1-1	TGTGCCAGCAGTTCACCTCCGGGACAGGGGACAACTTTCTTT	CASSSPPGQGTTFF
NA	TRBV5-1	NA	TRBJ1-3	TGCGCCAGCAGCTTGCGGGGGGCAGGATCGACGGACGACACCATATATTTT	CASSLRGAGSTDDTIYF
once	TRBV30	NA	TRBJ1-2	TGTGCCTGGAGGGGTCGCGGGGGGGCGAACTATGGCTACACCTTC	CAWRGRGGANYGYTF
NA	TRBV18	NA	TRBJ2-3	TGTGCCAGCTTACCACTCGGGATTATGCCAGATACGCAGTATTTT	CASLPLGIMPDTQYF